Each of the 8 T cell receptor beta chains below was sequenced from the same sample in a study of T cells after yellow fever vaccination. TCRdb reprocessed the 5' RACE reads with MiXCR, giving one entry per CDR3 protein. The table records about 4,600 distinct CDR3 sequences, 3% to 4.5% of them present only once. The input for sequencing was PBMCs, either bulk or a sorted T-cell subset (CD4+, CD8+, memory, or dextramer-sorted; not recorded which), taken 15 days after the yellow fever booster vaccination. The receptors here all came from a man aged 25-40 years who received the YFV17D yellow fever vaccine.

Ten or more counts support this clonotype. The chain has TRBV10-3 and TRBJ2-2, with D possibly being TRBD1 (6 bases). Per the germline V gene, CDR1 is ENHRY and CDR2 is SYGVKD. Trimming shortened V by 6 bases and J by 3 bases, and 11 bases separated the two germline ends. The CDR3 contains 14 residues. The CDR3 loop is CAISGTPYTGELFF. In DNA form, the CDR3 reads TGTGCCATCAGCGGGACACCTTACACCGGGGAGCTGTTTTTT.

This clonotype was picked up many times. V is TRBV4-3 and J is TRBJ2-5; TRBD2 matches 15 bases. V shed 4 bases and J 4 bases; nucleotides not matched to a gene: 7. This CDR3 is 17 amino acids long. Looked up from germline, CDR1 is LGHNA and CDR2 is YSLEER. The CDR3 coding sequence is TGCGCCAGCAGCCCAGGACTAGCGGGAGGGCTCGGAGAGACCCAGTACTTC. This encodes CASSPGLAGGLGETQYF.

This clonotype was recorded at least ten times. This chain joins TRBV20-1 and TRBJ2-3; D might be TRBD1 (6 bases). Trimming pared 3 bases from V and 2 bases from J, leaving 9 bases between. The germline gives CDR1 DFQATT, CDR2 SNEGSKA (reference sequence). The CDR3 loop spans 13 amino acids. CDR3 nucleotides: TGCAGTGCTAGGGACAGCCTCACAGATACGCAGTATTTT. Its translation: CSARDSLTDTQYF.

This clonotype has ten or more counts. The V gene is TRBV20-1, the J gene TRBJ2-7, with 9 bases identical to TRBD2. The CDR3 totals 14 residues. Per germline, CDR1 DFQATT and CDR2 SNEGSKA (reference sequence). The V segment lost 5 bases and the J segment 7 bases; nucleotides outside the gene matches: 12. CDR3 sequence reads: CSAPVGSGRGEQYF. In DNA form, the CDR3 reads TGCAGTGCTCCCGTGGGTAGCGGGAGAGGAGAGCAGTACTTC.

J is TRBJ2-7 and V is TRBV5-5; D ambiguous. The CDR3 loop spans 13 amino acids. The V end was cut by 7 bases, the J end by 3 bases, with 14 bases between. Germline lookup yields CDR1 SGHKS and CDR2 YYEKEE (reference sequence). CDR3 amino acids: CASGLGVLYEQYF. In DNA form, the CDR3 reads TGTGCCAGCGGCCTTGGGGTCCTCTACGAGCAGTACTTC.

This clonotype was detected many times. The V call is TRBV7-6, the J call TRBJ2-7; D may correspond to TRBD1 or TRBD2 (6 bases each). There are 13 residues in the CDR3. CDR1 and CDR2 from the germline V gene are SGHVS and FNYEAQ. Trimming took 4 bases from V and 5 from J, leaving 12 bases between them. The CDR3 coding sequence is TGTGCCAGCAGCTCAGCCGGGGGCAACGAGCAGTACTTC. It codes for CASSSAGGNEQYF.

This clonotype was seen at least ten times. The rearrangement joins TRBV15 to TRBJ2-3; D remains ambiguous. The V end was cut by 1 base, the J end by 0 bases, with 8 bases between. The CDR3 loop spans 15 amino acids. Germline CDR1 LNHNV, CDR2 YYDKDF (reference sequence). The CDR3 protein is CATSRARSSTDTQYF. The DNA for the CDR3 is TGTGCCACCAGCAGAGCTCGAAGTAGCACAGATACGCAGTATTTT.

This clonotype was seen ten or more times. The V call is TRBV7-2, the J call TRBJ2-7, with TRBD2 matching over 9 bases. Germline CDR1 and CDR2: SGHTA and FQGNSA. This CDR3 region has 16 residues. Unmatched junction bases numbered 7, after V lost 1 base and J lost 3 bases. Here the CDR3 reads CASSLDPGLAIYEQYF. The CDR3 bases are TGTGCCAGCAGCTTAGACCCCGGACTAGCGATCTACGAGCAGTACTTC.